These T cell receptor beta chains were read from a single sample in a study of shared clonotypes between healthy human individuals. The assay was immunoSEQ multiplex PCR, and TCRdb's table has in-frame clones only and misses some. The sample includes around 2.1 million clones, approximately 94% of them seen just once. The sample consisted of naive CD4+ T cells sorted from blood. The receptors were sampled from a man aged 18 to 30 in good health. Each CDR3 is given with its conserved first and last residue. Fields, in order: CDR3 protein, CDR3 DNA, J gene, V gene, D gene, clone size. A D gene is named only where the DNA matches it firmly. Rows give clone size only sometimes, using once, few, many, or a class for an expanded clone.

CASSSAGTGASGNTIYF,TGTGCCAGCAGCTCAGCCGGGACAGGGGCCTCTGGAAACACCATATATTTT,TRBJ1-3,TRBV11-3,TRBD1,.
CASSLGLAGGPETQYF,TGCGCCAGCAGCCTCGGACTAGCGGGGGGTCCAGAGACCCAGTACTTC,TRBJ2-5,TRBV5-1,TRBD2,.
CASSFGPGELFF,TGTGCCAGCAGCTTCGGTCCCGGGGAGCTGTTTTTT,TRBJ2-2,TRBV5-4,.,once
CATIPTETYEQYF,TGCGCCACCATACCGACAGAAACCTACGAGCAGTACTTC,TRBJ2-7,TRBV10-2,.,.
CASGYRGNSPLHF,TGTGCCAGCGGTTACAGGGGCAATTCACCCCTCCACTTT,TRBJ1-6,TRBV2,TRBD1,.
CASSRTPQNTEAFF,TGTGCCAGCAGTCGGACACCCCAGAACACTGAAGCTTTCTTT,TRBJ1-1,TRBV6-5,.,.
CASSPFSEANVLTF,TGTGCCAGCAGTCCATTCTCTGAGGCCAACGTCCTGACTTTC,TRBJ2-6,TRBV6-5,.,.
CASSYSTRGHNEQYF,TGTGCCAGCAGTTACTCGACTCGGGGGCACAACGAGCAGTACTTC,TRBJ2-7,TRBV6-5,.,.
CASSPRGTGELFF,TGTGCCAGCAGCCCCAGGGGTACCGGGGAGCTGTTTTTT,TRBJ2-2,TRBV11-3,.,.
CSVEDPGASETQYF,TGCAGCGTTGAAGATCCGGGGGCAAGTGAGACCCAGTACTTC,TRBJ2-5,TRBV29-1,.,.
CASSPRLAGGSEQYF,TGTGCCAGCAGCCCGCGACTAGCGGGAGGAAGCGAGCAGTACTTC,TRBJ2-7,TRBV7-2,TRBD2,.
CASRATGSTFQPQHF,TGTGCCAGCAGGGCAACAGGGTCTACTTTCCAGCCCCAGCATTTT,TRBJ1-5,TRBV7-4,.,.
CAIRYPPGELFF,TGTGCCATCAGGTATCCCCCCGGGGAGCTGTTTTTT,TRBJ2-2,TRBV10-3,.,.
CASSVGMGSQTYEQYF,TGTGCCAGCAGCGTAGGGATGGGGAGCCAAACCTACGAGCAGTACTTC,TRBJ2-7,TRBV9,.,.
CASSVQGGQETQYF,TGTGCCAGTAGTGTCCAGGGGGGCCAAGAGACCCAGTACTTC,TRBJ2-5,TRBV19,.,.
CASSPKLRDTAKNIQYF,TGTGCCAGCTCACCCAAACTCAGGGACACAGCCAAAAACATTCAGTACTTC,TRBJ2-4,TRBV18,.,.
CASSLGQGTNEKLFF,TGTGCCAGCAGCTTAGGGCAGGGAACTAATGAAAAACTGTTTTTT,TRBJ1-4,TRBV7-2,.,.
CASSLNRGRWEGYTF,TGTGCCAGCAGTTTAAACCGGGGGCGGTGGGAAGGCTACACCTTC,TRBJ1-2,TRBV27,.,.
CASRDLSVRNTEAFF,TGTGCCAGTCGGGACTTGTCGGTGAGGAACACTGAAGCTTTCTTT,TRBJ1-1,TRBV19,.,few
CASSLSTQQGRKTQYF,TGTGCCAGCAGTTTAAGTACTCAGCAGGGAAGAAAGACCCAGTACTTC,TRBJ2-5,TRBV28,.,.
CAWKSGTSTDTQYF,TGTGCCTGGAAAAGCGGAACTAGCACAGATACGCAGTATTTT,TRBJ2-3,TRBV30,.,once
CASSLAGTSPYEQYF,TGTGCCAGCAGCTTGGCCGGGACTAGTCCCTACGAGCAGTACTTC,TRBJ2-7,TRBV5-5,TRBD2,.
CSVDTGIGYEQYF,TGCAGCGTTGATACGGGGATAGGATACGAGCAGTACTTC,TRBJ2-7,TRBV29-1,.,.
CASSRGTGSSGANVLTF,TGTGCCAGTAGCAGAGGGACAGGCTCCTCTGGGGCCAACGTCCTGACTTTC,TRBJ2-6,TRBV19,TRBD1,.
CASSPRTGDEKLFF,TGTGCCAGCTCACCACGTACAGGGGATGAAAAACTGTTTTTT,TRBJ1-4,TRBV18,TRBD1,.
CASSSAPGEGSGEQYF,TGTGCCAGCAGTTCGGCCCCAGGGGAGGGGTCGGGCGAGCAGTACTTC,TRBJ2-7,TRBV25-1,.,.
CASSTPPSYEQYF,TGTGCCAGCAGCACGCCCCCCTCCTACGAGCAGTACTTC,TRBJ2-7,TRBV7-2,.,.
CASSGGILETQYF,TGTGCTAGCAGCGGGGGGATCTTGGAGACCCAGTACTTC,TRBJ2-5,TRBV7-7,TRBD2,once
CASSQAGTGGFGYTF,TGCGCCAGCAGCCAAGCCGGGACAGGGGGCTTTGGCTACACCTTC,TRBJ1-2,TRBV4-1,TRBD1,.
CAWSSTGVLSGANVLTF,TGTGCCTGGAGTTCGACAGGGGTCCTCTCTGGGGCCAACGTCCTGACTTTC,TRBJ2-6,TRBV30,TRBD1,.
CASSPHTRQLTDTQYF,TGTGCCAGCAGTCCACACACAAGACAGCTCACAGATACGCAGTATTTT,TRBJ2-3,TRBV6-6,.,.
CASSARGLAEGADTQYF,TGTGCCAGCAGCGCACGGGGACTAGCGGAAGGAGCGGATACGCAGTATTTT,TRBJ2-3,TRBV9,TRBD2,.
CASSPGYEQYF,TGTGCCAGCTCACCAGGATACGAGCAGTACTTC,TRBJ2-7,TRBV18,.,.
CASSRDGHSNQPQHF,TGTGCCAGCAGCCGGGACGGTCATAGCAATCAGCCCCAGCATTTT,TRBJ1-5,TRBV6-4,.,once
CASSPDRQETQYF,TGTGCCAGCAGTCCCGACAGGCAAGAGACCCAGTACTTC,TRBJ2-5,TRBV28,.,.
CASSLERNVEAFF,TGTGCCAGCAGCTTAGAACGGAACGTTGAAGCTTTCTTT,TRBJ1-1,TRBV7-9,.,.
CASHSERDGRAYEQYF,TGTGCCAGCCATTCCGAGAGGGATGGGAGGGCCTACGAGCAGTACTTC,TRBJ2-7,TRBV6-6,TRBD2,.
CATRSLSTGELFF,TGTGCCACCAGATCCCTGTCAACCGGGGAGCTGTTTTTT,TRBJ2-2,TRBV15,.,.
CASREDRDTYNEQFF,TGTGCCAGCAGAGAAGACAGGGACACCTACAATGAGCAGTTCTTC,TRBJ2-1,TRBV7-2,TRBD1,.
CASPRDRWDNSPLHF,TGTGCCAGCCCCAGGGACAGGTGGGATAATTCACCCCTCCACTTT,TRBJ1-6,TRBV6-1,TRBD1,.
CASSLGSAYEQYF,TGTGCCAGCAGCTTAGGGAGCGCCTACGAGCAGTACTTC,TRBJ2-7,TRBV5-6,.,.
CASSSTGTGASNEQFF,TGTGCCAGCAGCTCCACCGGGACAGGGGCAAGCAATGAGCAGTTCTTC,TRBJ2-1,TRBV7-2,TRBD1,.
CASSPTTGTYEQYF,TGTGCCAGCTCACCGACGACAGGGACCTACGAGCAGTACTTC,TRBJ2-7,TRBV18,TRBD1,once
CASRGGVSTDTQYF,TGCGCCAGCAGGGGGGGCGTTAGCACAGATACGCAGTATTTT,TRBJ2-3,TRBV4-1,.,.
CASSPGQGRPFEAFF,TGTGCCAGCAGTCCAGGACAGGGGCGACCTTTTGAAGCTTTCTTT,TRBJ1-1,TRBV28,TRBD1,.
CASSRSQETQYF,TGTGCCAGCTCACGGTCACAAGAGACCCAGTACTTC,TRBJ2-5,TRBV18,.,.
CASSLGVGSYEQYF,TGTGCCAGCAGCTTAGGTGTCGGGTCCTACGAGCAGTACTTC,TRBJ2-7,TRBV11-3,.,once
CASSLGTGQPVWGYTF,TGTGCCAGCAGCTTAGGTACGGGACAGCCTGTCTGGGGCTACACCTTC,TRBJ1-2,TRBV7-9,TRBD1,.
CASSQAGGGAYNEQFF,TGTGCCAGCAGCCAAGCTGGCGGGGGGGCGTACAATGAGCAGTTCTTC,TRBJ2-1,TRBV4-2,TRBD2,.
CASSEGFYEQYF,TGTGCCAGCAGTGAGGGCTTCTACGAGCAGTACTTC,TRBJ2-7,TRBV2,.,.
CATSRPNYGYTF,TGTGCCACCAGCCGGCCAAACTATGGCTACACCTTC,TRBJ1-2,TRBV15,.,once
CASSEGRGDYQPQHF,TGTGCCAGCAGTGAAGGGAGAGGGGACTATCAGCCCCAGCATTTT,TRBJ1-5,TRBV6-1,.,.
CSVRRPGEKLFF,TGCAGCGTTCGAAGACCCGGCGAAAAACTGTTTTTT,TRBJ1-4,TRBV29-1,.,.
CASSYSTGGTYEQYF,TGTGCCAGCAGTTACTCGACGGGGGGGACCTACGAGCAGTACTTC,TRBJ2-7,TRBV6-5,TRBD2,.